The 24 T cell receptor beta chains below all came from one sample that was sequenced in a study of shared clonotypes between healthy human individuals. Generated by immunoSEQ multiplex PCR, the TCRdb table keeps only in-frame clones and is missing some. The top ten hold more than 0.35% of the sample, which has about 2.3 million clones, approximately 90% seen once. The source material was naive CD4+ T cells from PBMCs. The subset: CD45RA+ positively selected. The receptors here all came from a man between 18 and 35 years old in good health. Some clones in this sample may be carry-over from other donors' samples.

This chain joins TRBV5-4 and TRBJ2-5; D gene unclear. Germline V gene data show CDR1 as SGHNT and CDR2 as YYREEE (reference sequence). This CDR3 has 11 amino acids. The V end was cut by 3 bases, the J end by 6 bases, with 6 bases between. The CDR3 nucleotides are TGTGCCAGCAGCTCACTACAGACCCAGTACTTC. Its translation: CASSSLQTQYF. Drawing the rest from reference TRBV5-4 and TRBJ2-5, the complete variable domain is ETGVTQSPTHLIKTRGQQVTLRCSSQSGHNTVSWYQQALGQGPQFIFQYYREEENGRGNFPPRFSGLQFPNYSSELNVNALELDDSALYLCASSSLQTQYFGPGTRLLVL.

V is TRBV19 and J is TRBJ1-3; 12 bases are shared with TRBD1. With V trimmed by 6 bases and J by 4 bases, 7 bases remained unmatched. Germline loops: CDR1 LNHDA, CDR2 SQIVND (reference sequence). The CDR3 totals 16 residues. DNA for the CDR3: TGTGCCAGTAGCCCGGGACAGGGGGCGAAAGGAAACACCATATATTTT. Translated: CASSPGQGAKGNTIYF.

This sequence joins TRBV19 and TRBJ2-3; D is possibly TRBD2 (7 bases). Trimming took off 3 bases at V and 0 bases at J, with 13 bases between the two ends. Germline-derived CDR1 and CDR2 are LNHDA and SQIVND (reference sequence). The CDR3 covers 16 residues. CDR3 residues: CASSMLGGPSTDTQYF. The CDR3 DNA is TGTGCCAGTAGTATGCTGGGGGGGCCTAGCACAGATACGCAGTATTTT.

The V gene is TRBV18, the J gene TRBJ1-4; D gene unclear. Deletions cut 6 bases from V and 5 bases from J, with 10 bases between. Germline V gene data show CDR1 as KGHSH and CDR2 as LQKENI. The CDR3 has 13 amino acids. Here the CDR3 reads CASSVSTNEKLFF. DNA of the CDR3: TGTGCCAGCTCCGTCAGCACCAATGAAAAACTGTTTTTT.

CDR3 in amino acids: CASSLYGALAGFTDTQYF. The CDR3 DNA reads as TGTGCCAGCAGCTTATACGGAGCTCTAGCGGGCTTCACAGATACGCAGTATTTT. This sequence joins TRBV7-6 and TRBJ2-3, with 8 bases matching TRBD2. Trimming cost V 2 bases and J 2 bases; bases outside gene matches: 12. This CDR3 region has 18 residues. Looked up from germline, CDR1 is SGHVS and CDR2 is FNYEAQ.

The chain couples TRBV6-5 to TRBJ1-5; D not certain. The CDR3 has 13 amino acids. CDR1 MNHEY and CDR2 SVGAGI come from the germline V gene. Trimming stripped 8 bases from V and 4 bases from J, with 12 bases between. CDR3 loop: CASDDRKNQPQHF. The CDR3, as DNA: TGTGCCAGCGATGATAGGAAGAATCAGCCCCAGCATTTT.

The gene calls are TRBV30 and TRBJ1-4; 7 positions agree with TRBD1. V shed 2 bases, J shed 5 bases, and the junction held 2 bases outside the gene matches. The CDR3 consists of 13 residues. Germline V gives CDR1 GTSNPN, CDR2 SVGIG (reference sequence). CDR3 in DNA: TGTGCCTGGAGTAAACAGGGGAATGAAAAACTGTTTTTT. Translated, it gives CAWSKQGNEKLFF.

The chain links TRBV27 to TRBJ2-1; possible D gene TRBD1, 6 bases. V was clipped by 1 base and J by 3 bases, with 10 bases between them. The germline CDR1 and CDR2 sequences are MNHEY and SMNVEV (reference sequence). This CDR3 has 15 amino acids. This CDR3 reads CASSLLGGGYNEQFF. The CDR3 DNA reads TGTGCCAGCAGTTTATTAGGGGGTGGCTACAATGAGCAGTTCTTC.

The V gene is TRBV6-1, the J gene TRBJ2-1; 7 bases map to TRBD2. V lost 2 bases to trimming and J lost 6 bases; unmatched junction nucleotides: 7. The germline V gene encodes CDR1 MNHNS and CDR2 SASEGT. This CDR3 spans 15 amino acids. The CDR3 protein is CASSERAGLTNEQFF. As DNA, the CDR3 is TGTGCCAGCAGTGAAAGAGCGGGACTTACCAATGAGCAGTTCTTC.

The rearrangement links TRBV30 to TRBJ1-5, with D perhaps TRBD1 (5 bases). CDR1 and CDR2 (germline): GTSNPN, SVGIG (reference sequence). Trimming took off 4 bases at V and 1 base at J, with 8 bases between the two ends. This CDR3 is built from 13 residues. For the CDR3, the DNA is TGTGCCTGGAATCGACAGAGCAATCAGCCCCAGCATTTT. It specifies CAWNRQSNQPQHF.

The chain uses TRBV5-4 and TRBJ1-2; D not certain. Trimming took 4 bases from V and 6 from J, leaving 22 bases between them. From germline, CDR1 is SGHNT and CDR2 YYREEE (reference sequence). The CDR3 loop spans 16 amino acids. CDR3 nucleotide sequence: TGTGCCAGCAGCCGTGGATCGGGCACAGAACTAGATGGCTACACCTTC. It translates to CASSRGSGTELDGYTF.

This rearrangement joins TRBV7-2 to TRBJ2-7, with 11 bases identical to TRBD2. The ends lost 5 bases at V and 5 bases at J; junction bases unmatched: 8. Germline CDR1 SGHTA, CDR2 FQGNSA. The CDR3 loop spans 15 amino acids. The CDR3 sequence: CASSVTSGSFHEQYF. The DNA of the CDR3 is TGTGCCAGCAGCGTAACTAGCGGGAGTTTCCACGAGCAGTACTTC.

The CDR3 is CASRLNSYEQYF. CDR3 in DNA: TGTGCCAGCAGGCTAAACTCCTACGAGCAGTACTTC. This chain connects TRBV2 to TRBJ2-7; D is undetermined. Per germline, CDR1 SNHLY and CDR2 FYNNEI. Between the trimmed V and J ends, which lost 6 bases and 0 bases, there was a span of 6 bases. This CDR3 contains 12 residues. Combining the CDR3 with reference TRBV2 and TRBJ2-7 gives the whole variable domain EPEVTQTPSHQVTQMGQEVILRCVPISNHLYFYWYRQILGQKVEFLVSFYNNEISEKSEIFDDQFSVERPDGSNFTLKIRSTKLEDSAMYFCASRLNSYEQYFGPGTRLTVT.

CDR3 sequence (DNA): TGTGCCAGCAGCTTAGCCCCCCCGGGACTAGCGGGAGTTTCGAATGAGCAGTTCTTC. This translates into CASSLAPPGLAGVSNEQFF. The chain couples TRBV7-3 to TRBJ2-1, with TRBD2 matching over 14 bases. J was trimmed by 7 bases and V by 2 bases; bases with no gene match: 13. The CDR3 loop spans 19 amino acids. The germline V gene has CDR1 SGHTA and CDR2 FQGTGA.

With respect to this clone: The same CDR3 can be traced to other DNA sequences in this sample. The V and J genes are TRBV7-6 and TRBJ2-1; TRBD2 matches at 7 bases. Trimming cost V 1 base and J 1 base; bases outside gene matches: 1. The CDR3 covers 15 residues. Per the germline V gene, CDR1 is SGHVS and CDR2 is FNYEAQ. Here the CDR3 reads CASSLVGGSYNEQFF. The CDR3 nucleotides are TGTGCCAGCAGCTTAGTCGGGGGGTCCTACAATGAGCAGTTCTTC.

The chain couples TRBV2 to TRBJ2-1, with a tentative D call TRBD1 (6 bases). Germline assignment: CDR1 SNHLY and CDR2 FYNNEI. Trimming took 0 bases from V and 4 from J, leaving 10 bases between them. The CDR3 runs 15 residues. The CDR3 DNA reads as TGTGCCAGCAGTGAAGCAGGGCAGGGGTACAATGAGCAGTTCTTC. Its translation is CASSEAGQGYNEQFF.

Of note for this clone: Other DNA sequences from this sample encode an identical CDR3 as well. The genes are TRBV5-4 and TRBJ2-7; tentative D call: TRBD2 (6 bases). CDR1 is SGHNT and CDR2 is YYREEE in the germline V gene (reference sequence). V lost 0 bases, J lost 0 bases, and 7 bases lay in between. CDR3 length equals 14 residues. The CDR3 coding sequence is TGTGCCAGCAGCTTGGTCGGGGGCTCCTACGAGCAGTACTTC. Translated: CASSLVGGSYEQYF.

The chain employs TRBV25-1 and TRBJ2-7; 10 bases map to TRBD1. The germline V gene has CDR1 MGHDK and CDR2 SYGVNS. The CDR3 length is 14 residues. Trimming removed 3 bases from V and 6 bases from J; junction bases left unmatched: 5. The CDR3 spells CASSDDRGLSEQYF. Here the CDR3 DNA reads TGTGCCAGCAGTGACGACAGGGGGCTTAGCGAGCAGTACTTC.

The V gene is TRBV4-2, the J gene TRBJ2-5; D is unresolved. The CDR3 loop spans 15 amino acids. In germline, CDR1 is LGHNA, CDR2 YNFKEQ. Trimming took 0 bases from V and 4 from J, leaving 12 bases between them. CDR3: CASSQEGNPAETQYF. In DNA, the CDR3 is TGTGCCAGCAGCCAAGAGGGCAATCCCGCAGAGACCCAGTACTTC.

The V gene is TRBV7-3, the J gene TRBJ1-1; TRBD1 might be the D (5 bases). V was clipped by 2 bases and J by 2 bases, with 12 bases between them. The germline V gene encodes CDR1 SGHTA and CDR2 FQGTGA. This CDR3 is built from 15 residues. CDR3 DNA sequence: TGTGCCAGCAGCTTACTGGGGGAAGTAAACACTGAAGCTTTCTTT. Its protein product is CASSLLGEVNTEAFF. Full variable domain (outside the CDR3, taken from reference TRBV7-3 and TRBJ1-1): GAGVSQTPSNKVTEKGKYVELRCDPISGHTALYWYRQSLGQGPEFLIYFQGTGAADDSGLPNDRFFAVRPEGSVSTLKIQRTERGDSAVYLCASSLLGEVNTEAFFGQGTRLTVV.

The CDR3 nucleotides are TGTGCCAGCAGCCCAGGGACGGAGACCCGCTCTGGAAACACCATATATTTT. Translating it yields CASSPGTETRSGNTIYF. This sequence joins TRBV2 and TRBJ1-3, with D maybe TRBD1 (5 bases). Germline V CDR1 and CDR2: SNHLY, FYNNEI. This CDR3 contains 17 residues. Deletions cut 6 bases from V and 0 bases from J, with 18 bases between.

V usage is TRBV19 and J usage is TRBJ1-2; 7 nucleotides line up with TRBD1. With 7 bases clipped from V and 0 bases from J, the junction kept 5 bases outside the gene matches. This CDR3 spans 14 amino acids. Germline-derived CDR1 and CDR2 are LNHDA and SQIVND (reference sequence). The CDR3 bases are TGTGCCAGTATGGGGGACAGAGCTAACTATGGCTACACCTTC. It codes for CASMGDRANYGYTF.

V and J are TRBV19 and TRBJ2-6; D remains ambiguous. Per the germline V gene, CDR1 is LNHDA and CDR2 is SQIVND (reference sequence). The V gene lost 6 bases and the J gene lost 0 bases, with 9 bases spanning the gap. The CDR3 totals 15 residues. CDR3 in amino acids: CASSSGHSGANVLTF. CDR3 DNA: TGTGCCAGTAGCTCCGGCCACTCTGGGGCCAACGTCCTGACTTTC.

The V call is TRBV27, the J call TRBJ2-5, with 10 bases matching TRBD2. CDR3 length: 16 residues. Germline CDR1 MNHEY, CDR2 SMNVEV (reference sequence). J lost 4 bases, V lost 5 bases, and 10 bases had no gene match. Here the CDR3 DNA reads TGTGCCAGCAGTACTTCAAAGCTAGCGGGAGCAGAGACCCAGTACTTC. Amino acids: CASSTSKLAGAETQYF.